The clone carrying this T cell receptor beta chain was recorded at least ten times. The ends lost 8 bases at V and 0 bases at J; junction bases unmatched: 4. The germline V gene encodes CDR1 SNHLY and CDR2 FYNNEI. The CDR3 has 16 residues. TCRdb processed the RACE reads anew with MiXCR; each CDR3 protein has one entry. The table lists under 45,000 distinct CDR3 sequences, around 5% of them singletons. This sample is drawn from a study of human T cells and chemical hapten exposure. Stated time point: healthy volunteer bleed at 6 weeks. The authors' total RNA extraction used unfractionated whole blood. The chain has TRBV2 and TRBJ2-7, with TRBD2 matching over 16 bases. The sequencing sample was made of whole blood. The source is a human donor in good health. Some clones in this sample may be carry-over from other donors' samples. This chain's CDR3 is CASAGTSGRASYEQYF. The CDR3 nucleotides read TGTGCCAGCGCCGGGACTAGCGGGAGGGCCTCCTACGAGCAGTACTTC.